These T cell receptor beta chains were read from a single sample in a study of blood T cell repertoires in COVID-19. Sequencing used immunoSEQ multiplex PCR; TCRdb keeps in-frame clones, though not all of them. This table holds approximately 200,000 clones, 85% to 90% found once. The specimen was peripheral blood. These receptors were obtained from a man under 40 with COVID-19, enrolled during active disease. Each CDR3 is given with its conserved first and last residue. The D gene is left open where the match is weak. Part of the rows lack a size; the others show once, few, many or a class for expanded clones.

NA | TRBJ1-3 | TRBV11-3 | NA | 14 | CASSFATSGNTIYF | TGTGCCAGCAGCTTCGCAACTTCTGGAAACACCATATATTTT
NA | TRBJ2-1 | TRBV6-2/TRBV6-3 | NA | 16 | CASSYSGLLIRGEQFF | TGTGCCAGCAGTTACTCGGGGCTCCTTATCAGGGGTGAGCAGTTCTTC
NA | TRBJ2-3 | TRBV7-9 | NA | 14 | CASSQGLRADTQYF | TGTGCCAGCAGCCAGGGCCTACGGGCAGATACGCAGTATTTT
TRBD2 | TRBJ2-1 | TRBV19 | NA | 13 | CASSLAVYNEQFF | TGTGCCAGTAGCCTAGCGGTATACAATGAGCAGTTCTTC
NA | TRBJ1-2 | TRBV4-3 | NA | 14 | CASSQDRALGGYTF | TGCGCCAGCAGCCAAGACAGGGCTCTGGGTGGCTACACCTTC
NA | TRBJ2-7 | TRBV18 | few | 16 | CASSPGSASKRAEQYF | TGTGCCAGCTCACCGGGGAGTGCCTCTAAAAGGGCCGAGCAGTACTTC
NA | TRBJ2-7 | TRBV28 | once | 13 | CASTALQGREQYF | TGTGCCAGCACCGCGTTGCAGGGGCGCGAGCAGTACTTC
TRBD1 | TRBJ1-6 | TRBV10-3 | NA | 17 | CAISDIDRGVRNSPLHF | TGTGCCATCAGTGATATAGACAGGGGAGTACGAAATTCACCCCTCCACTTT
NA | TRBJ1-1 | TRBV19 | NA | 13 | CATRVNLNTEAFF | TGTGCCACCAGGGTTAATCTGAACACTGAAGCTTTCTTT
NA | TRBJ1-1 | TRBV15 | NA | 15 | CATTQGGSGNTEAFF | TGTGCCACCACACAGGGTGGGTCAGGTAACACTGAAGCTTTCTTT
TRBD1 | TRBJ1-5 | TRBV19 | NA | 15 | CASRLTGRVNQPQHF | TGTGCCAGTAGGCTGACAGGGAGAGTAAATCAGCCCCAGCATTTT
TRBD1 | TRBJ1-1 | TRBV5-1 | NA | 15 | CASSLGGTGPVEAFF | TGCGCCAGCAGCTTGGGCGGGACAGGCCCTGTGGAAGCTTTCTTT
TRBD1 | TRBJ2-3 | TRBV7-3 | NA | 17 | CASSLEGGTGFHYTQYF | TGTGCCAGCAGCTTAGAAGGCGGGACAGGATTTCATTATACGCAGTATTTT
NA | TRBJ1-2 | TRBV9 | NA | 12 | CASSPQSYGYTF | TGTGCCAGCAGCCCCCAGTCCTATGGCTACACCTTC
NA | TRBJ2-6 | TRBV5-6 | NA | 18 | CASSLLRQGLSGANVLTF | TGTGCCAGCAGCTTGTTACGACAGGGACTCTCTGGGGCCAACGTCCTGACTTTC
TRBD1 | TRBJ2-1 | TRBV6-2/TRBV6-3 | NA | 17 | CASSTFLTGGRGNEQFF | TGTGCCAGCAGTACATTCCTGACAGGGGGCCGGGGCAATGAGCAGTTCTTC
NA | TRBJ2-1 | TRBV27 | NA | 17 | CASSFRRVGFTYNEQFF | TGTGCCAGCAGTTTTCGCAGGGTAGGTTTTACCTACAATGAGCAGTTCTTC
TRBD1 | TRBJ1-2 | TRBV6-5 | once | 13 | CASWDRGHYGYTF | TGTGCCAGCTGGGACAGGGGACACTATGGCTACACCTTC
TRBD2 | TRBJ2-2 | TRBV9 | NA | 15 | CASSVVGLANGELFF | TGTGCCAGCAGCGTAGTGGGACTAGCTAACGGGGAGCTGTTTTTT
NA | TRBJ1-1 | TRBV4-3 | NA | 12 | CASSQGLTEAFF | TGCGCCAGCAGCCAAGGGCTCACTGAAGCTTTCTTT
NA | TRBJ2-5 | TRBV5-1 | NA | 14 | CASSLGQIQETQYF | TGCGCCAGCAGCTTGGGACAGATCCAAGAGACCCAGTACTTC
TRBD1 | TRBJ1-6 | TRBV30 | NA | 15 | CAWSVRGQGFSPLHF | TGTGCCTGGAGTGTAAGGGGACAGGGGTTTTCACCCCTCCACTTT
TRBD1 | TRBJ1-1 | TRBV5-1 | NA | 13 | CASSGQGHTEAFF | TGCGCCAGCAGCGGACAGGGGCACACTGAAGCTTTCTTT
TRBD1 | TRBJ1-4 | TRBV19 | NA | 16 | CASKGTVTGPNEKLFF | TGTGCCAGTAAGGGTACTGTGACAGGGCCTAATGAAAAACTGTTTTTT
NA | TRBJ1-1 | TRBV19 | NA | 15 | CASSILSGSGTEAFF | TGTGCCAGTAGTATACTTTCCGGGTCCGGGACTGAAGCTTTCTTT